The next 6 T cell receptor beta chains were all read from a single sample in a study of glioma-infiltrating T cells (dated by TCRdb to between 2015 and 2016). The instrument given in TCRdb is Illumina MiSeq. The iRepertoire nested amplicon-rescue multiplex PCR (arm-PCR) platform was used to amplify TCR alpha and beta CDR3 regions from RNA. TCRdb took the public reads, trimmed them with fastp at Q25, ran MiXCR for clone calling and kept in-frame beta chains. Rows are unified per CDR3 protein, each entry keeping the most common DNA and genes. The sample yields about 210,000 distinct CDR3 sequences; 32% were counted once. The ten largest account for 20% of the sample. Specimen: glioma tissue, nonneoplastic brain tissue, or PBMCs (not recorded which). The receptors here all came from a human donor with low-grade glioma or glioblastoma, undergoing nonglioma brain surgery, or in good health (not recorded which).

The chain uses TRBV19 and TRBJ1-5; no definite D call. Germline CDR1 and CDR2: LNHDA and SQIVND (reference sequence). Trimming left V 0 bases short and J 3 bases short, with 15 bases between. This CDR3 comprises 17 residues. This CDR3 reads CASSIDPPGADNQPQHF. The CDR3 bases are TGTGCCAGTAGTATAGACCCCCCCGGAGCAGACAATCAGCCCCAGCATTTT.

This clonotype was counted many times. This rearrangement joins TRBV20-1 to TRBJ2-7, with D hard to call. The CDR3 covers 12 residues. Germline CDR1 and CDR2: DFQATT and SNEGSKA (reference sequence). Trimming took off 0 bases at V and 2 bases at J, with 5 bases between the two ends. CDR3 residues: CSARDQTYEQYF. DNA of the CDR3: TGCAGTGCTAGAGATCAAACCTACGAGCAGTACTTC.

Remarks on this clonotype: This may come from a read error, since a much larger clone is one base off. This chain joins TRBV5-4 and TRBJ2-3; maybe TRBD2 (6 bases). The CDR3 runs to 17 residues. V was cut by 4 bases and J by 2 bases, with 20 bases left in between. Germline V gives CDR1 SGHNT, CDR2 YYREEE (reference sequence). CDR3 sequence reads: CASSGRLVASDTDTQYF. The CDR3 DNA sequence: TGTGCCAGCAGCGGGCGACTAGTGGCTTCGGACACAGATACGCAGTATTTT.

The rearrangement uses TRBV4-1 and TRBJ2-5, with a weak D call TRBD2 (5 bases). This CDR3 region has 16 residues. Trimming took 0 bases from V and 3 from J, leaving 14 bases between them. Germline assignment: CDR1 MGHRA and CDR2 YSYEKL. CDR3 residues: CASSQDPAVGKETQYF. Here the CDR3 DNA reads TGCGCCAGCAGCCAAGACCCAGCGGTGGGTAAAGAGACCCAGTACTTC.

There are many counts of this clonotype. CDR3 nucleotide sequence: TGTGCCACCAGTGAGTCCATCGGCGAGCAGTACTTC. This translates into CATSESIGEQYF. The chain couples TRBV24-1 to TRBJ2-7; D not resolved. In germline, CDR1 is KGHDR, CDR2 SFDVKD. The V gene lost 4 bases and the J gene lost 6 bases, with 9 bases spanning the gap. CDR3 length: 12 residues.

This clonotype was detected ten times or more. The V and J genes are TRBV3-1 and TRBJ2-1; 9 bases align to TRBD1. V lost 2 bases, J lost 5 bases, and 7 bases stayed unmatched. The length of the CDR3 is 16 residues. Looked up from germline, CDR1 is LGHDT and CDR2 is YNNKEL (reference sequence). The CDR3 DNA follows: TGTGCCAGCAGCCAAATAAAAGGACAGGGGAACAATGAGCAGTTCTTC. Protein sequence: CASSQIKGQGNNEQFF.